This T cell receptor beta chain emerged from a study of blood T cell repertoires in COVID-19. Germline trimming cut 6 bases from V and 3 bases from J; bases unmatched to any gene: 5. Germline V gene lookup returns CDR1 LNHDA and CDR2 SQIVND (reference sequence). The CDR3 is made up of 15 amino acids. Enrollees, about 18 to 90 years old, lived in 24 US areas. Membership in each cohort depended on participant-reported clinical history. Using immunoSEQ multiplex PCR, the repertoire was profiled, and TCRdb retains in-frame clones only, with some absent. The sample lists some 320,000 clones; about nine tenths were seen once. This clone came up once.

The receptor was derived from a man aged 60 to 75 who had recovered from COVID-19. The V and J genes are TRBV19 and TRBJ1-6; 7 nucleotides align to TRBD1. Sequencing input: PBMCs or T cells enriched from blood (not recorded which). The CDR3 region is CASRPGTDYNSPLHF. CDR3 in DNA: TGTGCCAGTAGACCCGGGACAGACTATAATTCACCCCTCCACTTT.